Listed here are 18 T cell receptor beta chains from one sample, sequenced in a study of shared clonotypes between healthy human individuals. Clones were sequenced by immunoSEQ multiplex PCR, and TCRdb holds only the in-frame ones, with some missing. The sample contains over a million clones, about 75% of which appear only once. Material: memory CD4+ T cells sorted from blood. Documented subset: CD45RA-negative fraction. These receptors were collected from a man younger than 30 in good health.

The chain has TRBV15 and TRBJ2-4; possibly TRBD2 for D (7 bases). The CDR3 spans 13 residues. V was cut by 3 bases and J by 13 bases, with 16 bases left in between. CDR1 LNHNV and CDR2 YYDKDF come from the germline V gene (reference sequence). The CDR3 sequence: CATSRGHGEGQYF. Here the CDR3 DNA reads TGTGCCACCAGCAGGGGACATGGGGAGGGCCAGTACTTC.

The chain is built from TRBV5-6 and TRBJ2-3, with 11 bases lining up with TRBD1. J was trimmed by 1 base and V by 4 bases; bases with no gene match: 5. Germline loops: CDR1 SGHDT, CDR2 YYEEEE. The CDR3 totals 16 residues. CDR3 sequence: CASSPGTGGGTDTQYF. The CDR3 DNA reads as TGTGCCAGCAGCCCAGGGACAGGGGGAGGCACAGATACGCAGTATTTT.

This clone was picked up many times. J is TRBJ1-1 and V is TRBV13, with 8 bases fitting TRBD1. CDR3 size: 15 residues. V trimming: 1 base; J trimming: 4 bases; junction bases outside the gene matches: 5. CDR1 and CDR2 from the germline V gene are PRHDT and FYEKMQ (reference sequence). The CDR3 reads CASSLVGQGPTEAFF. In nucleotides, the CDR3 is TGTGCCAGCAGCTTAGTAGGACAGGGACCCACTGAAGCTTTCTTT.

This chain uses TRBV4-1 with TRBJ2-1; 8 bases agree with TRBD1. This CDR3 contains 15 residues. J was trimmed by 6 bases and V by 1 base; bases with no gene match: 5. Germline assignment: CDR1 MGHRA and CDR2 YSYEKL. The CDR3 reads CASSQGATGGNEQFF. The CDR3 DNA reads TGCGCCAGCAGCCAAGGCGCCACAGGGGGCAATGAGCAGTTCTTC.

This clone was seen ten or more times. The chain recombines TRBV28 with TRBJ1-3; D might be TRBD1 (6 bases). The length of the CDR3 is 14 residues. V was clipped by 6 bases and J by 2 bases, with 11 bases between them. Germline-derived CDR1 and CDR2 are MDHEN and SYDVKM. CDR3 bases: TGTGCCAGCAGACCACAGGGAACTGGAAACACCATATATTTT. Encoded protein: CASRPQGTGNTIYF.

The chain uses TRBV4-1 and TRBJ1-2, with 9 bases aligning to TRBD1. This CDR3 is 17 amino acids long. Germline V gives CDR1 MGHRA, CDR2 YSYEKL. Losses at the gene ends were 0 bases for V and 5 bases for J; bases not matched to a gene: 10. The CDR3 bases are TGCGCCAGCAGCCAAGATTATACAGGGGGCAGAAGGTATGGCTACACCTTC. It codes for CASSQDYTGGRRYGYTF.

This chain uses TRBV5-4 with TRBJ2-1; possibly TRBD2 for D (6 bases). The germline V and J ends were trimmed by 0 bases and 0 bases, with 10 bases remaining between them. The germline V gene has CDR1 SGHNT and CDR2 YYREEE (reference sequence). This CDR3 is built from 16 residues. The CDR3 bases are TGTGCCAGCAGCTTGGGTAGCGGACGCTCCTACAATGAGCAGTTCTTC. Its protein product is CASSLGSGRSYNEQFF.

This clone occurred once. This chain joins TRBV5-1 and TRBJ1-4; 7 bases align to TRBD1. The CDR3 has 15 amino acids. Germline assignment: CDR1 SGHRS and CDR2 YFSETQ. The V and J ends lost 7 bases and 5 bases, in that order; junction bases with no gene match: 11. The CDR3 loop is CASGVVGTENEKLFF. The CDR3 DNA follows: TGCGCCAGCGGGGTGGTCGGGACAGAGAATGAAAAACTGTTTTTT.

This chain links TRBV7-3 with TRBJ2-7; D not resolved. Germline V lookup: CDR1 SGHTA, CDR2 FQGTGA. Trimming took 5 bases from V and 7 from J, leaving 12 bases between them. There are 12 residues in the CDR3. CDR3 sequence reads: CASSLNGREQYF. As DNA, the CDR3 is TGTGCCAGCAGCCTCAACGGACGGGAGCAGTACTTC.

The chain uses TRBV9 and TRBJ2-5, with a weak D call TRBD2 (6 bases). V shed 4 bases and J shed 1 base, with 14 bases lying between them. The CDR3 sequence is 15 residues long. Germline lookup yields CDR1 SGDLS and CDR2 YYNGEE. The CDR3 spells CASSLVLGGQETQYF. Here the CDR3 DNA reads TGTGCCAGCAGCTTGGTCCTGGGGGGCCAAGAGACCCAGTACTTC.

The J gene is TRBJ1-1, the V gene TRBV9, with D perhaps matching TRBD1 (6 bases). The V gene's germline CDR1 is SGDLS and CDR2 YYNGEE. The CDR3 has 13 amino acids. V gave up 1 base and J gave up 4 bases, with 8 bases separating them. In DNA form, the CDR3 reads TGTGCCAGCAGCGTATCCAGGGGCACTGAAGCTTTCTTT. It codes for CASSVSRGTEAFF.

The chain recombines TRBV19 with TRBJ1-2; D may be TRBD1 (6 bases). CDR1 is LNHDA and CDR2 is SQIVND in the germline V gene (reference sequence). The CDR3 has 13 amino acids. V lost 3 bases to trimming and J lost 4 bases, with 9 bases between them. The CDR3 is CASSIRQAYGYTF. The DNA for the CDR3 is TGTGCCAGTAGTATCAGACAGGCCTATGGCTACACCTTC.

Remarks on this clone: This same CDR3 is encoded by further DNA sequences in the sample. This sequence joins TRBV18 and TRBJ2-7, with no clear D. CDR1 and CDR2 from the germline V gene are KGHSH and LQKENI. The CDR3 has 14 amino acids. Trimming took off 3 bases at V and 0 bases at J, with 9 bases between the two ends. The CDR3 sequence: CASSPSVSSYEQYF. CDR3 DNA: TGTGCCAGCTCACCTTCCGTCAGCTCCTACGAGCAGTACTTC.

V is TRBV6-4 and J is TRBJ2-7; TRBD2 might be the D (7 bases). This CDR3 has 15 residues. Germline V lookup: CDR1 MRHNA, CDR2 SNTAGT. Trimming removed 6 bases from V and 4 bases from J, with 19 bases in between. DNA of the CDR3: TGTGCCAGCAGGACGGGGGGCGCGCGTGTATACGAGCAGTACTTC. Protein: CASRTGGARVYEQYF.

This clone was observed a few times. The chain employs TRBV30 and TRBJ1-2; the D gene is possibly TRBD1 (5 bases). Deletions cut 4 bases from V and 7 bases from J, with 10 bases between. The CDR3 runs to 11 residues. The germline CDR1 and CDR2 sequences are GTSNPN and SVGIG (reference sequence). The CDR3 spells CAWTPTVGYTF. The CDR3 DNA reads TGTGCCTGGACTCCGACAGTTGGCTACACCTTC.

V and J are TRBV2 and TRBJ2-7, with 9 bases that match TRBD2. This CDR3 has 15 residues. CDR1 is SNHLY and CDR2 is FYNNEI in the germline V gene. Trimming removed 4 bases from V and 9 bases from J; junction bases left unmatched: 13. CDR3 bases: TGTGCCAGCAGTGGTTTACTAGCGGGCCCCGCCGGGCAGTACTTC. It translates to CASSGLLAGPAGQYF.

The J gene is TRBJ2-1, the V gene TRBV15; 12 bases align to TRBD2. V shed 8 bases and J 6 bases; nucleotides not matched to a gene: 2. The CDR3 runs 13 residues. The germline CDR1 and CDR2 sequences are LNHNV and YYDKDF (reference sequence). CDR3 loop: CATETSGSNEQFF. CDR3 sequence (DNA): TGTGCCACCGAGACTAGCGGGAGCAATGAGCAGTTCTTC.

The gene calls are TRBV5-1 and TRBJ1-1, with 9 bases matching TRBD1. J gave up 5 bases and V 4 bases, and 9 bases lay outside the gene matches. Germline V gives CDR1 SGHRS, CDR2 YFSETQ. The CDR3 consists of 15 residues. The chain's CDR3 is CASSPGQGSGTEAFF. CDR3 in DNA: TGCGCCAGCAGCCCGGGACAGGGATCAGGAACTGAAGCTTTCTTT. Filled out from reference TRBV5-1 and TRBJ1-1, the complete variable domain reads KAGVTQTPRYLIKTRGQQVTLSCSPISGHRSVSWYQQTPGQGLQFLFEYFSETQRNKGNFPGRFSGRQFSNSRSEMNVSTLELGDSALYLCASSPGQGSGTEAFFGQGTRLTVV.